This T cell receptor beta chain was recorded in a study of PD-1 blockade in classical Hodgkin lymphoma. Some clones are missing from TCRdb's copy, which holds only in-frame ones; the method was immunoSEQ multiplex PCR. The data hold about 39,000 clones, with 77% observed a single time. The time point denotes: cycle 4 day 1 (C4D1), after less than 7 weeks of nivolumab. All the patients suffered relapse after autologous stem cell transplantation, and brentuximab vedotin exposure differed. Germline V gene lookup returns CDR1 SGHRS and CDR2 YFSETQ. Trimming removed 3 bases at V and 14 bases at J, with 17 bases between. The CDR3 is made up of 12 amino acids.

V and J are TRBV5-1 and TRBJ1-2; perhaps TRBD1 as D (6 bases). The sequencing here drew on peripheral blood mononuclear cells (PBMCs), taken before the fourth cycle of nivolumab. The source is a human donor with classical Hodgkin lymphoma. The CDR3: CASSSRDTALTF. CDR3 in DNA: TGCGCCAGCAGCTCCCGGGACACGGCTCTTACCTTC.